Listed below are T cell receptor beta chains from one sample, sequenced in a study of blood T cell repertoires in COVID-19. Clones were sequenced by immunoSEQ multiplex PCR, and TCRdb holds only the in-frame ones, with some missing. The sample shows 70,000 to 85,000 clones, around 82% of them seen only once. Sequenced: peripheral blood. The source of these receptors is a man at least 80 years old with active or convalescent COVID-19. CDR3s include the opening cysteine and the closing phenylalanine or tryptophan. The D gene is left open where the match is weak. Clone size is stated in some rows and not others, as once, few, many or a class when expanded.

abundance	d_gene	v_gene	j_gene	CDR3aa	CDR3nt
-	-	TRBV28	TRBJ1-1	CASSSDRITEAFF	TGTGCCAGCAGTTCCGACAGGATAACTGAAGCTTTCTTT
-	-	TRBV5-1	TRBJ1-5	CASSFRSGGGTSQPQHF	TGCGCCAGCAGCTTTCGTTCCGGGGGTGGGACTAGTCAGCCCCAGCATTTT
-	TRBD1	TRBV2	TRBJ1-5	CASSGQGGNSNQPQHF	TGTGCCAGCAGTGGACAGGGTGGAAATAGCAATCAGCCCCAGCATTTT
-	-	TRBV2	TRBJ1-1	CASMVRANTEAFF	TGTGCCAGCATGGTCAGGGCGAACACTGAAGCTTTCTTT
few	-	TRBV18	TRBJ1-1	CASSQELNTEAFF	TGTGCCAGCTCACAAGAGTTGAACACTGAAGCTTTCTTT
-	TRBD2	TRBV11-3	TRBJ2-1	CASSLTLAGGPYNEQFF	TGTGCCAGCAGCCTGACTTTAGCGGGAGGGCCTTACAATGAGCAGTTCTTC
-	TRBD1	TRBV11-2	TRBJ1-4	CASSQGQGYGKLFF	TGTGCCAGCAGCCAGGGACAGGGCTATGGAAAACTGTTTTTT
-	-	TRBV28	TRBJ1-2	CASSIRVGAANYGYTF	TGTGCCAGCAGTATCCGTGTGGGGGCAGCTAACTATGGCTACACCTTC
-	TRBD1	TRBV5-1	TRBJ2-2	CASSLDSGGRTGELFF	TGCGCCAGCAGCTTGGATTCAGGGGGCAGGACCGGGGAGCTGTTTTTT
-	TRBD1	TRBV11-2	TRBJ1-1	CASSTETGWNTEAFF	TGTGCCAGCAGCACCGAGACAGGGTGGAACACTGAAGCTTTCTTT
-	-	TRBV3-1/TRBV3-2	TRBJ2-7	CASSRSLSSYEQYF	TGTGCCAGCAGCCGCTCTCTGAGCTCCTACGAGCAGTACTTC
-	-	TRBV9	TRBJ1-1	CATKVHENTEAFF	TGTGCCACAAAAGTACACGAGAACACTGAAGCTTTCTTT
-	TRBD1	TRBV6-5	TRBJ1-2	CASRDRGWSYGYTF	TGTGCCAGCAGGGACAGGGGCTGGAGCTATGGCTACACCTTC
-	-	TRBV7-2	TRBJ1-2	CASSLGRGDYGYTF	TGTGCCAGCAGCTTGGGGAGGGGAGACTATGGCTACACCTTC
-	-	TRBV5-4	TRBJ2-5	CASSSSQETQYF	TGTGCCAGCAGCTCGTCTCAAGAGACCCAGTACTTC
-	TRBD2	TRBV25-1	TRBJ2-2	CASSEWDGGRAPTGELFF	TGTGCCAGCAGTGAATGGGATGGGGGGAGGGCCCCAACCGGGGAGCTGTTTTTT
-	-	TRBV10-1	TRBJ1-2	CASSEGSARGYTF	TGCGCCAGCAGTGAGGGCAGCGCTCGGGGCTACACCTTC
-	-	TRBV6-5	TRBJ1-3	CASSRANSGNTIYF	TGTGCCAGCAGCAGGGCCAACTCTGGAAACACCATATATTTT
-	-	TRBV6-6	TRBJ2-3	CASKDWRRTDTQYF	TGTGCCAGCAAGGACTGGCGGAGGACAGATACGCAGTATTTT
-	-	TRBV5-1	TRBJ1-2	CASSLGGPGYGYTF	TGCGCCAGCAGCTTGGGAGGGCCCGGCTATGGCTACACCTTC
many	-	TRBV5-1	TRBJ1-1	CASSTRVRAEAFF	TGCGCCAGCAGCACCAGGGTTCGTGCTGAAGCTTTCTTT
-	TRBD1	TRBV19	TRBJ1-5	CASSPPGQGARQPQHF	TGTGCCAGTAGTCCTCCGGGACAGGGGGCTAGGCAGCCCCAGCATTTT
-	TRBD2	TRBV2	TRBJ2-3	CAGTSGVTDTQYF	TGTGCCGGGACTAGCGGGGTCACAGATACGCAGTATTTT
-	TRBD1	TRBV12-5	TRBJ2-2	CASGLLSTGGEVTGELFF	TGTGCTAGTGGTTTGTTATCCACAGGGGGTGAGGTCACCGGGGAGCTGTTTTTT
-	TRBD1	TRBV18	TRBJ2-3	CASSPGAGTGTDTQYF	TGTGCCAGCTCACCCGGAGCCGGGACAGGCACAGATACGCAGTATTTT
-	TRBD2	TRBV19	TRBJ2-2	CASGGEGAGELFF	TGTGCCAGCGGAGGGGAGGGTGCCGGGGAGCTGTTTTTT
-	TRBD2	TRBV18	TRBJ2-7	CASSRSSGSDEQYF	TGTGCCAGCTCACGGTCAAGCGGGAGCGACGAGCAGTACTTC
-	-	TRBV2	TRBJ1-2	CASSVRGEDYGYTF	TGTGCCAGCAGTGTACGGGGGGAAGACTATGGCTACACCTTC
-	-	TRBV7-2	TRBJ2-3	CASSLLSGLDTQYF	TGTGCCAGCAGCTTACTTAGCGGACTAGATACGCAGTATTTT
few	-	TRBV4-3	TRBJ1-2	CASSQDFPGLPNYGYTF	TGCGCCAGCAGCCAAGATTTCCCGGGACTCCCAAACTATGGCTACACCTTC
-	-	TRBV6-5	TRBJ1-2	CASRGLTENYGYTF	TGTGCCAGCAGGGGTTTAACAGAGAACTATGGCTACACCTTC